Sequencing of this TCR beta chain was carried out in a study of blood T cells in healthy people across ages. Germline V lookup: CDR1 LGHNA, CDR2 YSLEER. The CDR3 has 15 residues. Trimming pared 4 bases from V and 6 bases from J, leaving 19 bases between. The study isolated at least 6 million PBMCs from each sample. PCR was performed a second time for about 6 to 12 cycles using a sample-barcoded 5' primer and a J-beta primer mix. TCRdb processed the 5' RACE reads anew with MiXCR; each CDR3 protein has one entry. The sample lists 750,000 to 850,000 distinct CDR3 sequences, about 25% occurring once. The data were also submitted as part of a second study, on T cells of mothers and their children. According to that study: Related and unrelated pairs show TCR recombination output that thymic selection shapes similarly. Sequencing revealed no T cell clones that were persistent and microchimeric.

Sequencing was performed on blood. The gene calls are TRBV4-3 and TRBJ2-7; a possible D gene is TRBD2 (5 bases). The sequence came from a boy aged 5 to 17 in good health. In nucleotides, the CDR3 is TGCGCCAGCAGCCCAGGCGATTGGGGTCGGGGCGAGCAGTACTTC. Its translation: CASSPGDWGRGEQYF.